These 15 T cell receptor beta chains came from one sample sequenced in a study of T cells in Graves' hyperthyroidism and ophthalmopathy. The CDR3 regions of TCR beta were amplified from RNA transcripts. First-round RT-PCR targeting the TCR CDR3 was performed with the HTBI primer set. TCRdb analysed the multiplex PCR reads with MiXCR anew, one entry per CDR3 protein. Among hundreds of thousands of distinct CDR3 sequences listed, 14% to 15% were seen once. Material for sequencing was blood. The receptors here all came from a woman in her thirties or forties with Graves' ophthalmopathy.

The chain links TRBV20-1 to TRBJ1-3; tentative D call: TRBD1 (5 bases). The V and J ends lost 6 bases and 2 bases respectively, with 8 bases between them. The CDR3 is 12 residues long. CDR1 and CDR2 (germline): DFQATT, SNEGSKA (reference sequence). The CDR3 nucleotides are TGCAGTGCGGCGACAGCTGGAAACACCATATATTTT. Residues: CSAATAGNTIYF.

This clonotype was picked up many times. The V gene is TRBV20-1, the J gene TRBJ2-7; TRBD2 agrees at 10 bases. Trimming took 6 bases from V and 6 from J; bases not matched to a gene: 8. Germline V lookup: CDR1 DFQATT, CDR2 SNEGSKA (reference sequence). The CDR3 spans 13 residues. The CDR3 reads CSAIQAGGAEQYF. The CDR3 DNA is TGCAGTGCCATTCAAGCGGGAGGGGCCGAGCAGTACTTC.

This clonotype was seen many times. This rearrangement joins TRBV28 to TRBJ1-1; 7 positions match TRBD1. V trimming: 3 bases; J trimming: 4 bases; junction bases outside the gene matches: 11. The CDR3 runs 16 residues. Per the germline V gene, CDR1 is MDHEN and CDR2 is SYDVKM. CDR3 region: CASSFHSGGDGTEAFF. The CDR3, as DNA: TGTGCCAGCAGTTTTCACTCAGGGGGTGACGGCACTGAAGCTTTCTTT.

The gene calls are TRBV24-1 and TRBJ2-2; no firm D call. Germline CDR1 and CDR2: KGHDR and SFDVKD. The length of the CDR3 is 15 residues. Trimming left V 1 base short and J 3 bases short, with 8 bases between. The CDR3 loop reads CATSDLPSHTGELFF. The CDR3 nucleotides are TGTGCCACCAGTGATTTACCTAGTCACACCGGGGAGCTGTTTTTT.

V usage is TRBV2 and J usage is TRBJ2-7; 9 nucleotides agree with TRBD1. The V gene's germline CDR1 is SNHLY and CDR2 FYNNEI. V shed 6 bases and J 3 bases; nucleotides not matched to a gene: 9. The CDR3 contains 15 residues. The CDR3 sequence: CASRAPGTGFYEQYF. CDR3 sequence (DNA): TGTGCCAGCAGAGCCCCCGGGACAGGGTTCTACGAGCAGTACTTC.

On this clonotype: A read error may explain this, as a much larger clone is one base away. This chain connects TRBV7-2 to TRBJ2-5; 8 nucleotides line up with TRBD2. V lost 3 bases to trimming and J lost 5 bases; unmatched junction nucleotides: 11. This CDR3 contains 16 residues. CDR1 and CDR2 (germline): SGHTA, FQGNSA. Written as DNA, the CDR3 is TGTGCCAGCAGCTTCGTAACAGCGGGAGTCGACGAGACCCAGTACTTC. Its translation is CASSFVTAGVDETQYF.

The chain carries TRBV14 and TRBJ2-2; 9 nucleotides agree with TRBD2. The CDR3 is 17 amino acids. With 0 bases clipped from V and 5 bases from J, the junction kept 7 bases outside the gene matches. The V gene's germline CDR1 is SGHDN and CDR2 FVKESK. This chain's CDR3 is CASSQEFSGRRTGELFF. CDR3 coding DNA: TGTGCCAGCAGCCAAGAGTTCAGCGGGAGGAGAACCGGGGAGCTGTTTTTT.

This clonotype was picked up many times. The chain's CDR3 is CAIQPDMNTEAFF. CDR3 in DNA: TGTGCCATCCAGCCAGACATGAACACTGAAGCTTTCTTT. This sequence joins TRBV28 and TRBJ1-1; no firm D call. V was clipped by 10 bases and J by 0 bases, with 12 bases between them. CDR3 size: 13 residues. Germline V gene sequence: CDR1 MDHEN, CDR2 SYDVKM.

This clonotype occurred many times. This chain joins TRBV6-5 and TRBJ1-1; D is unresolved. Germline V lookup: CDR1 MNHEY, CDR2 SVGAGI. CDR3 length equals 15 residues. The V gene lost 3 bases and the J gene lost 2 bases, with 13 bases spanning the gap. DNA for the CDR3: TGTGCCAGCAGTTATCACGGCGGAGAAAACACTGAAGCTTTCTTT. It yields the protein CASSYHGGENTEAFF.

In its sample, this clonotype was seen a few times. The chain carries TRBV11-1 and TRBJ2-2, with TRBD1 matching 8 bases. This CDR3 spans 16 amino acids. Germline V gene sequence: CDR1 SGHAT, CDR2 FQDESV (reference sequence). V dropped 4 bases and J dropped 0; count of bases not matched to a gene: 4. CDR3 residues: CASSSDREANTGELFF. As DNA, the CDR3 is TGTGCCAGCAGCTCGGACAGGGAGGCGAACACCGGGGAGCTGTTTTTT.

This clonotype was detected many times. The chain recombines TRBV19 with TRBJ2-7, with 11 bases aligning to TRBD2. V lost 5 bases and J lost 2; bases outside the gene matches: 8. Germline assignment: CDR1 LNHDA and CDR2 SQIVND (reference sequence). The CDR3 length is 16 residues. Written as DNA, the CDR3 is TGTGCCAGTAGTGGCACTAGCGGGAGAGACACCTACGAGCAGTACTTC. Its translation is CASSGTSGRDTYEQYF.

This clonotype appeared many times. The V call is TRBV6-5, the J call TRBJ2-5; a possible D gene is TRBD2 (5 bases). CDR3 length: 13 residues. Per the germline V gene, CDR1 is MNHEY and CDR2 is SVGAGI. The V gene lost 4 bases and the J gene lost 3 bases, with 9 bases spanning the gap. CDR3: CASSWRRKETQYF. The DNA of the CDR3 is TGTGCCAGCAGTTGGAGGAGGAAAGAGACCCAGTACTTC.

The rearrangement uses TRBV6-2 or TRBV6-3 and TRBJ1-2, with 8 bases matching TRBD1. V trimming: 2 bases; J trimming: 5 bases; junction bases outside the gene matches: 7. Germline-derived CDR1 and CDR2 are MNHEY and SVGEGT. This CDR3 is 15 amino acids long. As DNA, the CDR3 is TGTGCCAGCAGTTACGTGGGACAGGAGGTATATGGCTACACCTTC. Amino acids: CASSYVGQEVYGYTF.

This clonotype was seen only a few times. The chain is built from TRBV7-9 and TRBJ2-4; 7 nucleotides align to TRBD2. Germline trimming cut 1 base from V and 2 bases from J; bases unmatched to any gene: 8. The length of the CDR3 is 17 residues. In germline, CDR1 is SEHNR, CDR2 FQNEAQ (reference sequence). CDR3 nucleotide sequence: TGTGCCAGCAGCTTAGGCAAGACTAGCAGTACCAAAAACATTCAGTACTTC. Translating it yields CASSLGKTSSTKNIQYF.

This clonotype occurred many times. This chain uses TRBV12-3 or TRBV12-4 with TRBJ1-1; 8 bases agree with TRBD1. V dropped 4 bases and J dropped 5; count of bases not matched to a gene: 3. The CDR3 contains 13 residues. The CDR3: CASSSRGRTEAFF. The CDR3 nucleotides read TGTGCCAGCAGTTCCAGGGGGCGGACTGAAGCTTTCTTT.